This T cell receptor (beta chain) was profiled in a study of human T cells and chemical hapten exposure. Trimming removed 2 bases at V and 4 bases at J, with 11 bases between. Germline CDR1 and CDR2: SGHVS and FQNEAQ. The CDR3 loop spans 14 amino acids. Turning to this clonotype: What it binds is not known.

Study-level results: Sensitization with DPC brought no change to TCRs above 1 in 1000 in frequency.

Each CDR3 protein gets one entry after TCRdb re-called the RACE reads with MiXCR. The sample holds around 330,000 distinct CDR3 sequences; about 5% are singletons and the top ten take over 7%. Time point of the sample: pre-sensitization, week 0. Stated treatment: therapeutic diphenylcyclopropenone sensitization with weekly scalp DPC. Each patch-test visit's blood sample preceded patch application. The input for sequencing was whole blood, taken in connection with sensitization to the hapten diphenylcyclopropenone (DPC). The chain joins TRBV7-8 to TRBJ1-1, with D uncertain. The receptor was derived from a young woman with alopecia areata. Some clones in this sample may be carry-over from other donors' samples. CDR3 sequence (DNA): TGTGCCAGCAGCTTAACGAGGGTTCGCACTGAAGCTTTCTTT. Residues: CASSLTRVRTEAFF.